Shown below are 27 T cell receptor beta chains from a single sample sequenced in a study of T cell responses to AZD1222 COVID-19 vaccine. Sequencing used immunoSEQ multiplex PCR; TCRdb keeps in-frame clones, though not all of them. The table lists 130,000 or so clones, roughly 85% of them singletons, with approximately 8% in the top ten. The starting material was peripheral blood, obtained 28 days after the second dose of the MenACWY control vaccine. The receptors here all came from an adult who received the MenACWY meningococcal vaccine as a control.

The rearrangement joins TRBV18 to TRBJ2-7; D is unresolved. Germline values: CDR1 KGHSH, CDR2 LQKENI. Trimming stripped 5 bases from V and 0 bases from J, with 17 bases between. The CDR3 has 16 amino acids. The CDR3 is CASSSTAGQRSYEQYF. CDR3 nucleotides: TGTGCCAGCTCATCGACCGCCGGGCAACGCTCCTACGAGCAGTACTTC.

The V gene is TRBV7-9, the J gene TRBJ2-7, with TRBD2 as a possible D gene (5 bases). This CDR3 has 13 residues. Germline CDR1 reads SEHNR; CDR2 reads FQNEAQ (reference sequence). V was shortened by 4 bases and J by 5 bases, with 12 bases between the two germline ends. The CDR3 reads CASSWGAANEQYV. In DNA form, the CDR3 reads TGTGCCAGCAGCTGGGGAGCAGCCAACGAGCAGTACGTC.

As for this clone: The junction departs from germline at one end; a sequencing error may be responsible. The chain joins TRBV19 to TRBJ1-2; no reliable D call. Germline CDR1 is LNHDA and CDR2 is SQIVND (reference sequence). The CDR3 is 14 amino acids. As DNA, the CDR3 is TGTGCCAGTAGTATCCAAGCCAGCCTAATGGGTCATTACTTC. Encoded protein: CASSIQASLMGHYF.

This clone showed up just once. The rearrangement uses TRBV5-1 and TRBJ2-1, with 9 positions matching TRBD1. Germline CDR1 SGHRS, CDR2 YFSETQ. With 4 bases clipped from V and 1 base from J, the junction kept 3 bases outside the gene matches. The CDR3 covers 15 residues. For the CDR3, the DNA is TGCGCCAGCAGCGGGGGACAGGGATCCTACAATGAGCAGTTCTTC. It codes for CASSGGQGSYNEQFF.

This chain links TRBV6-1 with TRBJ1-2, with TRBD1 matching 7 bases. Germline CDR1 and CDR2: MNHNS and SASEGT. With 2 bases clipped from V and 3 bases from J, the junction kept 3 bases outside the gene matches. CDR3 length equals 14 residues. The CDR3 DNA is TGTGCCAGCAGTGAACAGGGGGGCCACTATGGCTACACCTTC. Protein product: CASSEQGGHYGYTF.

The DNA of the CDR3 is TGTGCCAGCAGTTTGGGAGGGGGGGATTACAATGAGCAGTTCTTC. Its translation is CASSLGGGDYNEQFF. This chain links TRBV28 with TRBJ2-1, with D tentatively TRBD2 (7 bases). Trimming took 3 bases from V and 4 from J, leaving 13 bases between them. Germline assignment: CDR1 MDHEN and CDR2 SYDVKM. The CDR3 totals 15 residues.

The chain combines TRBV4-3 with TRBJ1-6; the D gene is possibly TRBD1 (5 bases). The germline V gene encodes CDR1 LGHNA and CDR2 YSLEER. Trimming shortened V by 0 bases and J by 8 bases, and 14 bases separated the two germline ends. The CDR3 runs to 16 residues. Written as DNA, the CDR3 is TGCGCCAGCAGCCAAGAAGGAGGGACTTTTTATTCACCCCTCCACTTT. This codes for CASSQEGGTFYSPLHF.

The V gene is TRBV7-3, the J gene TRBJ2-1, with 7 bases matching TRBD2. This CDR3 contains 14 residues. Germline assignment: CDR1 SGHTA and CDR2 FQGTGA. Trimming cost V 5 bases and J 5 bases; bases outside gene matches: 6. In DNA, the CDR3 is TGTGCCAGCAGCCGACTAGCTAGAGACAATGAGCAGTTCTTC. Translating it yields CASSRLARDNEQFF.

J is TRBJ1-4 and V is TRBV7-9; 10 nucleotides agree with TRBD1. Germline V gene data show CDR1 as SEHNR and CDR2 as FQNEAQ (reference sequence). The trim removed 5 bases at V and 4 bases at J, leaving 16 bases unmatched. The CDR3 consists of 19 residues. CDR3 loop: CASSAGGTGTGASNEKLFF. The CDR3 DNA sequence: TGTGCCAGCAGCGCAGGGGGGACCGGGACAGGGGCAAGTAATGAAAAACTGTTTTTT.

The chain couples TRBV5-4 to TRBJ2-2, with a tentative D call TRBD1 (5 bases). The CDR3 spans 14 residues. V was trimmed by 4 bases and J by 7 bases, leaving 14 bases between them. Germline V gives CDR1 SGHNT, CDR2 YYREEE (reference sequence). CDR3 amino acids: CASSTGHTVGELFF. CDR3 in DNA: TGTGCCAGCAGCACCGGACACACGGTCGGGGAGCTGTTTTTT.

The J gene is TRBJ2-7, the V gene TRBV19, with TRBD2 matching over 8 bases. The CDR3 covers 15 residues. Losses at the gene ends were 10 bases for V and 5 bases for J; bases not matched to a gene: 16. Germline CDR1 is LNHDA and CDR2 is SQIVND (reference sequence). The CDR3 nucleotides are TGTGCCACCCAAGGGTTAGCGGGACACAGGGACGAGCAGTACTTC. Its translation is CATQGLAGHRDEQYF.

This chain uses TRBV28 with TRBJ1-2; 9 positions agree with TRBD1. Germline values: CDR1 MDHEN, CDR2 SYDVKM. The CDR3 has 16 amino acids. J lost 3 bases, V lost 4 bases, and 9 bases had no gene match. CDR3 coding DNA: TGTGCCAGCAGTTCCGGACAGGGGAAATCTTACTATGGCTACACCTTC. As protein: CASSSGQGKSYYGYTF.

The V call is TRBV5-1, the J call TRBJ2-2; 7 bases line up with TRBD1. CDR1 and CDR2 from the germline V gene are SGHRS and YFSETQ. Losses at the gene ends were 3 bases for V and 1 base for J; bases not matched to a gene: 6. This CDR3 comprises 16 residues. The chain's CDR3 is CASSSYGTENTGELFF. In DNA, the CDR3 is TGCGCCAGCAGCTCGTACGGGACAGAGAACACCGGGGAGCTGTTTTTT.

The V call is TRBV21-1, the J call TRBJ2-7; the D segment call TRBD1 is taken from the table without a DNA check. TRBV21-1 is a documented pseudogene. This CDR3 has 15 residues. This chain's CDR3 is CASSRRDRQFYEQYV. In DNA form, the CDR3 reads TGTGCCAGCAGCAGACGGGACAGACAATTTTACGAGCAGTACGTC.

The V call is TRBV11-2, the J call TRBJ1-4, with a tentative D call TRBD1 (5 bases). V was shortened by 4 bases and J by 5 bases, with 14 bases between the two germline ends. Germline assignment: CDR1 SGHAT and CDR2 FQNNGV. This CDR3 is built from 15 residues. CDR3 region: CASSSRGRKNEKLFF. The CDR3 DNA follows: TGTGCCAGCAGCTCAAGGGGACGGAAGAATGAAAAACTGTTTTTT.

This rearrangement joins TRBV29-1 to TRBJ2-2, with D perhaps TRBD2 (5 bases). The germline V gene has CDR1 SQVTM and CDR2 ANQGSEA. The V gene lost 7 bases and the J gene lost 2 bases, with 14 bases spanning the gap. This CDR3 contains 14 residues. The CDR3: CSALVRTNTGELFF. The CDR3 bases are TGCAGCGCCCTGGTGCGGACTAACACCGGGGAGCTGTTTTTT.

V gene TRBV4-2 combines with J gene TRBJ1-1; TRBD1 matches 8 bases. Trimming took 7 bases from V and 3 from J; bases not matched to a gene: 13. CDR1 is LGHNA, CDR2 YNFKEQ, per germline. This CDR3 has 16 amino acids. CDR3 sequence (DNA): TGTGCCAGCACCTTGGACAGGGTAAGGAGGGACACTGAAGCTTTCTTT. Protein product: CASTLDRVRRDTEAFF.

This clone was picked up one time. The chain joins TRBV28 to TRBJ2-1; D not certain. Germline V gene data show CDR1 as MDHEN and CDR2 as SYDVKM. V lost 2 bases and J lost 1, with 6 bases in between. The CDR3 length is 14 residues. The CDR3 here is CASSLGISYNEQFF. CDR3 bases: TGTGCCAGCAGTTTAGGAATATCCTACAATGAGCAGTTCTTC.

The V call is TRBV7-3, the J call TRBJ2-2, with D maybe TRBD1 (6 bases). Germline V gene sequence: CDR1 SGHTA, CDR2 FQGTGA. Trimming shortened V by 4 bases and J by 6 bases, and 9 bases separated the two germline ends. The CDR3 runs to 13 residues. The CDR3 nucleotides read TGTGCCAGCAGCTCTGGACAGCCCGGGGAGCTGTTTTTT. It specifies CASSSGQPGELFF.

The gene calls are TRBV11-2 and TRBJ1-1; no clear D. V was trimmed by 4 bases and J by 0 bases, leaving 6 bases between them. In germline, CDR1 is SGHAT, CDR2 FQNNGV. The CDR3 covers 13 residues. The CDR3 bases are TGTGCCAGCAGCTCCGACCTGAACACTGAAGCTTTCTTT. Translating gives CASSSDLNTEAFF.

The rearrangement links TRBV11-3 to TRBJ2-3; 9 nucleotides match TRBD1. Trimming took 4 bases from V and 0 from J; bases not matched to a gene: 8. The CDR3 is 17 residues long. Germline values: CDR1 SGHNT, CDR2 YENEEA. CDR3 nucleotide sequence: TGTGCCAGCAGCTCCGGGACAGGGCTGTATAGCACAGATACGCAGTATTTT. This encodes CASSSGTGLYSTDTQYF.

The chain couples TRBV6-5 to TRBJ1-2, with 7 bases fitting TRBD1. Losses at the gene ends were 6 bases for V and 7 bases for J; bases not matched to a gene: 11. The germline V gene encodes CDR1 MNHEY and CDR2 SVGAGI. The CDR3 covers 14 residues. The CDR3 here is CASSASGQPSGYTF. In DNA form, the CDR3 reads TGTGCCAGCAGCGCCTCGGGACAGCCGAGTGGCTACACCTTC.

The chain uses TRBV5-6 and TRBJ1-3, with a possible D match to TRBD1 (5 bases). The germline V and J ends were trimmed by 0 bases and 0 bases, with 16 bases remaining between them. CDR1 is SGHDT and CDR2 is YYEEEE in the germline V gene. CDR3 length: 18 amino acids. CDR3 residues: CASSLAPGRFYSGNTIYF. CDR3 nucleotides: TGTGCCAGCAGCTTGGCCCCGGGACGATTCTACTCTGGAAACACCATATATTTT.

This clone turned up a few times. The chain uses TRBV4-2 and TRBJ1-2; no clear D gene. V was cut by 2 bases and J by 3 bases, with 7 bases left in between. Per germline, CDR1 LGHNA and CDR2 YNFKEQ. The CDR3 loop spans 13 amino acids. In nucleotides, the CDR3 is TGTGCCAGCAGCCAAACCGAGTACTATGGCTACACCTTC. It yields the protein CASSQTEYYGYTF.

The gene calls are TRBV6-2 or TRBV6-3 and TRBJ2-7; TRBD1 agrees at 8 bases. The CDR3 sequence is 12 residues long. J gave up 7 bases and V 4 bases, and 3 bases lay outside the gene matches. Germline-derived CDR1 and CDR2 are MNHEY and SVGEGT. The CDR3 loop reads CASSWTGTEQYV. The CDR3 DNA reads as TGTGCCAGCAGTTGGACAGGGACTGAGCAGTACGTC.

V usage is TRBV5-1 and J usage is TRBJ1-6; D gene unclear. V was shortened by 0 bases and J by 9 bases, with 7 bases between the two germline ends. The CDR3 consists of 13 residues. Per germline, CDR1 SGHRS and CDR2 YFSETQ. This CDR3 is CASSLEAASPLHF. CDR3 in DNA: TGCGCCAGCAGCTTGGAAGCGGCTTCACCCCTCCACTTT.

The sample holds a few counts of this clone. The gene calls are TRBV11-2 and TRBJ1-3, with D possibly TRBD1 on 5 matching bases. The CDR3 is 15 amino acids. V was shortened by 3 bases and J by 2 bases, with 11 bases between the two germline ends. Germline loops: CDR1 SGHAT, CDR2 FQNNGV. CDR3 sequence reads: CASSFRDRAGNTIYF. The DNA for the CDR3 is TGTGCCAGCAGCTTCCGGGACCGGGCTGGAAACACCATATATTTT.